Below are 10 T cell receptor beta chains sequenced from a single sample in a study of blood T cell repertoires in COVID-19. The data were produced by immunoSEQ multiplex PCR, yet TCRdb's version contains in-frame clones alone and is incomplete. Altogether 140,000 to 150,000 clones are present, 88% being singletons, with the ten largest covering less than 2%. Sequenced material: peripheral blood. These receptor sequences come from a man aged 65 to 79 with acute or convalescent COVID-19.

The chain has TRBV24-1 and TRBJ2-2, with D tentatively TRBD1 (5 bases). V lost 9 bases and J lost 5, with 15 bases in between. The CDR3 has 14 amino acids. Germline lookup yields CDR1 KGHDR and CDR2 SFDVKD. CDR3 protein: CATAGRVGTGELFF. CDR3 DNA: TGTGCCACCGCCGGCAGGGTGGGGACCGGGGAGCTGTTTTTT.

The chain joins TRBV4-2 to TRBJ2-1; 7 nucleotides line up with TRBD1. The CDR3 extends over 14 amino acids. V lost 2 bases and J lost 3; bases outside the gene matches: 1. Germline CDR1 LGHNA, CDR2 YNFKEQ. In DNA, the CDR3 is TGTGCCAGCAGCCAACGGGACAGCTACAATGAGCAGTTCTTC. Its protein is CASSQRDSYNEQFF.

This chain uses TRBV21-1 with TRBJ2-3; the table's D call, TRBD2, was not checked against the DNA. TRBV21-1 is tagged as a pseudogene. The CDR3 is 17 residues long. As DNA, the CDR3 is TGTGCCAGCCGACTAGCGGGGGGACTCTCTAGCACAGATACGCAGTATTTT. This encodes CASRLAGGLSSTDTQYF.

This chain uses TRBV28 with TRBJ2-5; 10 bases fit TRBD2. From germline, CDR1 is MDHEN and CDR2 SYDVKM. Trimming at V came to 2 bases and at J to 8 bases, leaving 8 bases not matched to a gene. The CDR3 has 15 residues. The CDR3, as DNA: TGTGCCAGCAGTTTACAATCAGGACTAGCGGAAACCCAGTACTTC. Translated: CASSLQSGLAETQYF.

In its sample, this clone was seen once. V and J are TRBV6-5 and TRBJ2-5, with TRBD1 matching over 9 bases. V lost 5 bases and J lost 4; bases outside the gene matches: 8. This CDR3 contains 15 residues. The germline V gene has CDR1 MNHEY and CDR2 SVGAGI. The CDR3, as DNA: TGTGCCAGCAGTCGCTCCGGGACAGGGCCAGAGACCCAGTACTTC. This codes for CASSRSGTGPETQYF.

The CDR3: CASSDPLEKLFF. CDR3 in DNA: TGTGCCAGCAGTGATCCCCTGGAAAAACTGTTTTTT. The chain recombines TRBV2 with TRBJ1-4; D is uncertain. The CDR3 has 12 residues. The ends were cut back, 3 bases at V and 8 bases at J, with 7 bases in the middle. CDR1 is SNHLY and CDR2 is FYNNEI in the germline V gene.

The chain links TRBV6-5 to TRBJ2-1; TRBD1 matches at 7 bases. Per the germline V gene, CDR1 is MNHEY and CDR2 is SVGAGI. The CDR3 has 14 amino acids. V dropped 4 bases and J dropped 7; count of bases not matched to a gene: 7. The CDR3 nucleotides are TGTGCCAGCAGTTCTCCCACCAGGGGGAATGAGCAGTTCTTC. This gives the protein CASSSPTRGNEQFF.

This chain links TRBV5-4 with TRBJ2-3, with TRBD2 matching 8 bases. V lost 6 bases to trimming and J lost 1 base; unmatched junction nucleotides: 16. CDR3 length equals 18 residues. Germline V lookup: CDR1 SGHNT, CDR2 YYREEE (reference sequence). CDR3 DNA sequence: TGTGCCAGCATCCCCCAAATCGGTGGGACTAGGGGCACAGATACGCAGTATTTT. This gives the protein CASIPQIGGTRGTDTQYF. The full variable domain, its missing parts supplied by reference TRBV5-4 and TRBJ2-3, is ETGVTQSPTHLIKTRGQQVTLRCSSQSGHNTVSWYQQALGQGPQFIFQYYREEENGRGNFPPRFSGLQFPNYSSELNVNALELDDSALYLCASIPQIGGTRGTDTQYFGPGTRLTVL.

V gene TRBV18 combines with J gene TRBJ1-6; D perhaps matches TRBD1 (5 bases). The CDR3 totals 16 residues. The V end was cut by 3 bases, the J end by 1 base, with 10 bases between. The germline gives CDR1 KGHSH, CDR2 LQKENI. The CDR3 sequence: CASSPRQSSYNSPLHF. DNA of the CDR3: TGTGCCAGCTCACCGCGACAGAGTTCCTATAATTCACCCCTCCACTTT.

The chain employs TRBV27 and TRBJ1-3; 7 bases fit TRBD1. The CDR3 is made up of 15 amino acids. J was trimmed by 3 bases and V by 6 bases; bases with no gene match: 8. CDR1 MNHEY and CDR2 SMNVEV come from the germline V gene (reference sequence). The CDR3, as DNA: TGTGCCAGCAGCCCTCAAGGGGGCGATGGAAACACCATATATTTT. Its protein is CASSPQGGDGNTIYF.